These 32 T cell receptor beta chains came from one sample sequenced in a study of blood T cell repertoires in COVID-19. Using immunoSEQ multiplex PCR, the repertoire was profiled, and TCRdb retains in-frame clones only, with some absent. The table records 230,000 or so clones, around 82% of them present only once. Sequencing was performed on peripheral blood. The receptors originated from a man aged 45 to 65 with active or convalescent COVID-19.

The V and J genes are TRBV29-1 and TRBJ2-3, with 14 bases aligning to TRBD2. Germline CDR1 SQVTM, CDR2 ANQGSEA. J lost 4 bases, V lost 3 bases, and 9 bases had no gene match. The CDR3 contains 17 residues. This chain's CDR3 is CSVDRGLAGAGADTQYF. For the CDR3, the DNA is TGCAGCGTTGATAGGGGACTAGCGGGGGCGGGGGCAGATACGCAGTATTTT.

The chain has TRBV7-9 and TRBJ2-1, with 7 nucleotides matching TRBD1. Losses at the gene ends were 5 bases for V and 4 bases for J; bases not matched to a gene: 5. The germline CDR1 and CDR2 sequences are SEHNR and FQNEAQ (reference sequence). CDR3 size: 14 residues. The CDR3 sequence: CASSPRDSYNEQFF. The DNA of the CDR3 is TGTGCCAGCAGCCCCCGGGACAGTTACAATGAGCAGTTCTTC.

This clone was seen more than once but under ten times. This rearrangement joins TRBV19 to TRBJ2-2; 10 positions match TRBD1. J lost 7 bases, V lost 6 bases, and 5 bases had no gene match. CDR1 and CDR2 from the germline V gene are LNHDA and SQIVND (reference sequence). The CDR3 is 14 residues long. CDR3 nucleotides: TGTGCCAGTAGAATGGGACAGGGGCTCGGGGAGCTGTTTTTT. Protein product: CASRMGQGLGELFF.

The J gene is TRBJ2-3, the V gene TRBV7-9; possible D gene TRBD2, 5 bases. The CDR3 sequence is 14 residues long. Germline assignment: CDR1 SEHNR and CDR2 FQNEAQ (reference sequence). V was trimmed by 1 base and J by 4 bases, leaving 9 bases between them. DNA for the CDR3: TGTGCCAGCAGCTTAGTGACCGGGGCAGATACGCAGTATTTT. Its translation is CASSLVTGADTQYF.

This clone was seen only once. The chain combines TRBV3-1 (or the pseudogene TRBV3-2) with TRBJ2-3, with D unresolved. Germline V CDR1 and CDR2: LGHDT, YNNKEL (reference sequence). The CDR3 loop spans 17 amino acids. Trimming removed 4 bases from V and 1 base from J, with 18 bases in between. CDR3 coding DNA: TGTGCCAGCAGCCCCCCGTGGCTCCTCCCTGGCACAGATACGCAGTATTTT. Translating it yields CASSPPWLLPGTDTQYF.

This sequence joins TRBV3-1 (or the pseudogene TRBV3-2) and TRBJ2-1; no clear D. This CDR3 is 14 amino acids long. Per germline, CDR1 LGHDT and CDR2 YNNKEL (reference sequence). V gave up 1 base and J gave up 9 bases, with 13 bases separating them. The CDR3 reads CASSQGRSLGEQFF. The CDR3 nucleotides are TGTGCCAGCAGCCAAGGTAGGAGCCTAGGTGAGCAGTTCTTC.

The CDR3 protein is CASSPTGAGGYTF. As DNA, the CDR3 is TGTGCCAGCAGTCCGACAGGGGCGGGGGGCTACACCTTC. The chain recombines TRBV2 with TRBJ1-2, with TRBD1 identical over 8 bases. The ends lost 5 bases at V and 8 bases at J; junction bases unmatched: 7. The CDR3 has 13 residues. Germline-derived CDR1 and CDR2 are SNHLY and FYNNEI.

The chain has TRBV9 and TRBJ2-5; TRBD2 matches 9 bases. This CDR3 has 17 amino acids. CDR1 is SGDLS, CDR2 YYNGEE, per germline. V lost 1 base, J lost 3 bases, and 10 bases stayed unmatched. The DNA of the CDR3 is TGTGCCAGCAGCGTAAACCCAGCGGGGGGCTCGGAAGAGACCCAGTACTTC. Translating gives CASSVNPAGGSEETQYF. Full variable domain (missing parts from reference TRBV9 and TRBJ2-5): DSGVTQTPKHLITATGQRVTLRCSPRSGDLSVYWYQQSLDQGLQFLIQYYNGEERAKGNILERFSAQQFPDLHSELNLSSLELGDSALYFCASSVNPAGGSEETQYFGPGTRLLVL.

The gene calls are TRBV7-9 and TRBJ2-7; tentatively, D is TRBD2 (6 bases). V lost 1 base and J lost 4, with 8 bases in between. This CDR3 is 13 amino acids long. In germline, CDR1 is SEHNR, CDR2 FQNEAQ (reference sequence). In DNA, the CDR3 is TGTGCCAGCAGCTTAGGGGGGGAGTACGAGCAGTACTTC. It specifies CASSLGGEYEQYF.

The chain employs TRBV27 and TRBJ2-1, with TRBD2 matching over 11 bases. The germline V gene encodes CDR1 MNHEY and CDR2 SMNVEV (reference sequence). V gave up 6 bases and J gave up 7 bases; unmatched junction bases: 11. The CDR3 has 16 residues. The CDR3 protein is CASRPNSGGARNEQFF. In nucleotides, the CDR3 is TGTGCCAGCAGACCAAATAGCGGGGGGGCGCGTAATGAGCAGTTCTTC.

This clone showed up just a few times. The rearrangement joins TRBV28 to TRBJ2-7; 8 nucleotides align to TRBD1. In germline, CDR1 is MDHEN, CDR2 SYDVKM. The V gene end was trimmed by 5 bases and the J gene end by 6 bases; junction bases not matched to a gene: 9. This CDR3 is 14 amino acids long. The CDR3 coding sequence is TGTGCCAGCAGTCAAGGACAGGGAATAGGCGAGCAGTACTTC. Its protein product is CASSQGQGIGEQYF.

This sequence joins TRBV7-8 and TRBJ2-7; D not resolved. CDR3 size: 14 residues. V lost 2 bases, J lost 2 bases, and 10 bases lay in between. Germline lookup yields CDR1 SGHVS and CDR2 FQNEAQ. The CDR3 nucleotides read TGTGCCAGCAGCTTACTGGCAGATACCTACGAGCAGTACTTC. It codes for CASSLLADTYEQYF.

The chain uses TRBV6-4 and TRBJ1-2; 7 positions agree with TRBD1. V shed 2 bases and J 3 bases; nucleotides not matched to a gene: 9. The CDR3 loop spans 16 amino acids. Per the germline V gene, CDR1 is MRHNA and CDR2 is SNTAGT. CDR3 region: CASSDPREDRDYGYTF. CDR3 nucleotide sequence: TGTGCCAGCAGTGACCCGCGGGAAGACAGGGACTATGGCTACACCTTC.

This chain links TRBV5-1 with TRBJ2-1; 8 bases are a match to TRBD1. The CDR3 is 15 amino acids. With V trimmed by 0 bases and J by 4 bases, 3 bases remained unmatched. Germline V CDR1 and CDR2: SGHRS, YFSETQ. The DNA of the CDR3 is TGCGCCAGCAGCTTGGGACAGGGGCGTTACAATGAGCAGTTCTTC. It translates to CASSLGQGRYNEQFF.

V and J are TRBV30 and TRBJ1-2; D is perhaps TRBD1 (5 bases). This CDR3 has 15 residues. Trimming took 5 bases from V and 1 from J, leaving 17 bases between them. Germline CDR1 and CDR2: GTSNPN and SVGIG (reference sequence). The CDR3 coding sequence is TGTGCCTGGGCTATGGGGCTTCCTGGTAACTATGGCTACACCTTC. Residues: CAWAMGLPGNYGYTF.

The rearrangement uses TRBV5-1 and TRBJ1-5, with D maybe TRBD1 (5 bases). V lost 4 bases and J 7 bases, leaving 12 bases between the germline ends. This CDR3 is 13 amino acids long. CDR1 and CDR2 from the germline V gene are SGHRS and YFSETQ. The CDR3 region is CASSPGIGQPQHF. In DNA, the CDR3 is TGCGCCAGCAGCCCAGGGATCGGACAGCCCCAGCATTTT.

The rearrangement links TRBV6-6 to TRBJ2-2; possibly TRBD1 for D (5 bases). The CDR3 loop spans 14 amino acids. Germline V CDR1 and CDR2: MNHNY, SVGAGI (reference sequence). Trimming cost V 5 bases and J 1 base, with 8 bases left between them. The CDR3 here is CASSQTGNTGELFF. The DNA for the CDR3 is TGTGCCAGCAGTCAAACAGGGAACACCGGGGAGCTGTTTTTT.

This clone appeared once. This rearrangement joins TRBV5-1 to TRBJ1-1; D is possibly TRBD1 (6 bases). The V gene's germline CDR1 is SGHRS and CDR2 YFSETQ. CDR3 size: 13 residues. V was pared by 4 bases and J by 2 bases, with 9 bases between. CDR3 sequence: CASSVGTNTEAFF. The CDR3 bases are TGCGCCAGCAGCGTCGGGACAAACACTGAAGCTTTCTTT.

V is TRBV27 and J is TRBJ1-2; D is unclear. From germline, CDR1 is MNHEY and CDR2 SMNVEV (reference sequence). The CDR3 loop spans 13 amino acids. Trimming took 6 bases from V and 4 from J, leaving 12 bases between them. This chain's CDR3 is CASRPGTSYGYTF. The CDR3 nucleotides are TGTGCCAGCAGACCCGGTACTAGCTATGGCTACACCTTC.

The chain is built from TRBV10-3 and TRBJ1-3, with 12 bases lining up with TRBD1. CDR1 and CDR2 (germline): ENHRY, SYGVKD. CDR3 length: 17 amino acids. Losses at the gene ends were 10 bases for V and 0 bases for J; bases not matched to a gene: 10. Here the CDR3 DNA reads TGTGCCACCGCGGGACAGGGGGCTACTCACTCTGGAAACACCATATATTTT. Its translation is CATAGQGATHSGNTIYF.

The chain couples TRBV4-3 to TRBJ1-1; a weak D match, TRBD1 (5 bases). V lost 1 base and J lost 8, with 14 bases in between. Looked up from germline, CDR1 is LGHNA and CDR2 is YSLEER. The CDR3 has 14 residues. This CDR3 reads CASSQAPAGREAFF. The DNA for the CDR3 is TGCGCCAGCAGCCAAGCCCCCGCGGGGCGCGAAGCTTTCTTT.

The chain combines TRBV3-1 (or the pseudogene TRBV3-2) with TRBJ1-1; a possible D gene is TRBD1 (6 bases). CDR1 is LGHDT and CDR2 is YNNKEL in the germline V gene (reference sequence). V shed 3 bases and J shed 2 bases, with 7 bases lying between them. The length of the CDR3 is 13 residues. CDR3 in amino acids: CASSHRGNTEAFF. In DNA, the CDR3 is TGTGCCAGCAGCCACAGGGGTAACACTGAAGCTTTCTTT.

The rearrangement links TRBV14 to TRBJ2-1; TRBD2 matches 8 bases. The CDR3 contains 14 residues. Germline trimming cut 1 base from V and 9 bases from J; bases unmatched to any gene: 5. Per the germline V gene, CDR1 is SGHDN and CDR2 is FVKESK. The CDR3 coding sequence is TGTGCCAGCAGCCAAGTCGGGGGGGCTGGTGAGCAGTTCTTC. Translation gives CASSQVGGAGEQFF.

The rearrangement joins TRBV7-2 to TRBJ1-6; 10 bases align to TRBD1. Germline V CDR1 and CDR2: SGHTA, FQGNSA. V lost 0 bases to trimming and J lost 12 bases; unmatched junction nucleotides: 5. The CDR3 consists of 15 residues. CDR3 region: CASSLADRGQGPLHF. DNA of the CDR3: TGTGCCAGCAGCTTAGCTGACAGGGGGCAAGGACCCCTCCACTTT.

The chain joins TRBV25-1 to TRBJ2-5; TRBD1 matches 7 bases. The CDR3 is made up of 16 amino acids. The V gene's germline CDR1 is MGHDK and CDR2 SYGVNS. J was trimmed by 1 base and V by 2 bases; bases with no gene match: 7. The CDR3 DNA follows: TGTGCCAGCAGTGAAGGCCGAGACAGGGTCCAAGAGACCCAGTACTTC. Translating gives CASSEGRDRVQETQYF. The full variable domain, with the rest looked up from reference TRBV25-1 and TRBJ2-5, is EADIYQTPRYLVIGTGKKITLECSQTMGHDKMYWYQQDPGMELHLIHYSYGVNSTEKGDLSSESTVSRIRTEHFPLTLESARPSHTSQYLCASSEGRDRVQETQYFGPGTRLLVL.

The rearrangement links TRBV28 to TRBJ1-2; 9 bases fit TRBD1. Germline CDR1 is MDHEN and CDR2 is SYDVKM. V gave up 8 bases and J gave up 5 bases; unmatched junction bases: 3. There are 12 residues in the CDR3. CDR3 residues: CASGQGLYGYTF. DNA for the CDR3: TGTGCCAGCGGACAGGGGTTATATGGCTACACCTTC.

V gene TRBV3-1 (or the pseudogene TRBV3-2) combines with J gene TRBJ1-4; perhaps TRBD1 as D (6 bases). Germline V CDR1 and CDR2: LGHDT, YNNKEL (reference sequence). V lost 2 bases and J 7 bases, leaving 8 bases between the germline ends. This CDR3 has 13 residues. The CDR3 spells CASSQRGGEKLFF. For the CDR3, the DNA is TGTGCCAGCAGCCAAAGGGGGGGTGAAAAACTGTTTTTT.

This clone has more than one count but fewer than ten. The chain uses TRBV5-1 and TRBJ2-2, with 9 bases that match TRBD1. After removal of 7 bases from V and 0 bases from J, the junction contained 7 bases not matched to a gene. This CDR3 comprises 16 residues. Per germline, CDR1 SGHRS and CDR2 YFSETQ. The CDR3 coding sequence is TGCGCCAGCGGCCTACAGGGGGCATCGAACACCGGGGAGCTGTTTTTT. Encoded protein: CASGLQGASNTGELFF.

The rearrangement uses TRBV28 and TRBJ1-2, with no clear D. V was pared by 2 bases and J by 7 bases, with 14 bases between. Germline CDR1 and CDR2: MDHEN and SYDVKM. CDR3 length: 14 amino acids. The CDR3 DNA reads TGTGCCAGCAGTTTACCTCGAGGGTCTGGTGGCTACACCTTC. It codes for CASSLPRGSGGYTF.

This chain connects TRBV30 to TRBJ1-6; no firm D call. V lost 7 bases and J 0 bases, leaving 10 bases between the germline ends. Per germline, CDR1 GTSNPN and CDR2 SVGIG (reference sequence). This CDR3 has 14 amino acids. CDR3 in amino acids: CASQPGSYNSPLHF. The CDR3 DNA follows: TGTGCCTCCCAACCGGGCTCCTATAATTCACCCCTCCACTTT.

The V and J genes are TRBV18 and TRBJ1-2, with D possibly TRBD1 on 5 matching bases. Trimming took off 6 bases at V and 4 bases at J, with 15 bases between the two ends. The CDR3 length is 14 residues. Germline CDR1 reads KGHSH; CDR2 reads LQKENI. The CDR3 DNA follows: TGTGCCAGCTCCCCGGGCAGGGCAGGCTATGGCTACACCTTC. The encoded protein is CASSPGRAGYGYTF.

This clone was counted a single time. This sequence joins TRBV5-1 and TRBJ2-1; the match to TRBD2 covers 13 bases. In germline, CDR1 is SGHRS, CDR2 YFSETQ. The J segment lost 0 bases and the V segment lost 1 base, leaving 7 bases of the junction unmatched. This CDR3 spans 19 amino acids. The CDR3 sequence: CASSLRLAGGLSSYNEQFF. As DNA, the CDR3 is TGCGCCAGCAGCTTGCGACTAGCGGGGGGACTGAGCTCCTACAATGAGCAGTTCTTC.